The 5 T cell receptor beta chains reported below all come from one sample, sequenced in a study of T cells after yellow fever vaccination. TCRdb re-analysed the 5' RACE reads in MiXCR, keeping a single row per CDR3 protein. The table lists a few thousand distinct CDR3 sequences, less than 4.5% of them singletons. Sample: PBMCs, either bulk or a sorted T-cell subset (CD4+, CD8+, memory, or dextramer-sorted; not recorded which), taken 15 days after the yellow fever booster vaccination. These receptors were collected from a man aged 30 to 45 who received the YFV17D yellow fever vaccine.

This clonotype is medium-sized by share. This chain links TRBV12-3 or TRBV12-4 with TRBJ2-3; D might be TRBD2 (5 bases). This CDR3 has 13 amino acids. Trimming pared 6 bases from V and 4 bases from J, leaving 11 bases between. The CDR3: CASSPRGSDTQYF. The CDR3 coding sequence is TGTGCCAGCAGCCCGAGAGGGTCAGATACGCAGTATTTT.

This clonotype has a count of ten or more. This chain uses TRBV5-5 with TRBJ2-1; D is unclear. This CDR3 region has 13 residues. With 5 bases removed from V and 4 bases from J, the gap between germline ends came to 10 bases. Germline CDR1 SGHKS, CDR2 YYEKEE (reference sequence). The CDR3 DNA is TGTGCCAGCAGTACCCGAGAGTACAATGAGCAGTTCTTC. Translated, it gives CASSTREYNEQFF.

This clonotype was picked up many times. The chain combines TRBV29-1 with TRBJ2-7, with D unresolved. The CDR3 extends over 14 amino acids. In germline, CDR1 is SQVTM, CDR2 ANQGSEA. DNA of the CDR3: TGCATCGTAAGTGCAACCCGTCTCTCCTACGAGCAGTACTTC. Its protein product is CIVSATRLSYEQYF.

This clonotype has at least ten counts. The rearrangement uses TRBV27 and TRBJ2-1; D is unresolved. V lost 2 bases, J lost 2 bases, and 13 bases lay in between. The CDR3 has 16 residues. Looked up from germline, CDR1 is MNHEY and CDR2 is SMNVEV (reference sequence). For the CDR3, the DNA is TGTGCCAGCAGTTTAACAGAACCAGACCCCTACAATGAGCAGTTCTTC. This gives the protein CASSLTEPDPYNEQFF.

This clonotype is deemed medium-sized. The chain links TRBV20-1 to TRBJ1-5, with TRBD1 identical over 7 bases. The CDR3 runs 13 residues. The germline V gene encodes CDR1 DFQATT and CDR2 SNEGSKA (reference sequence). With 3 bases clipped from V and 6 bases from J, the junction kept 5 bases outside the gene matches. CDR3 DNA sequence: TGCAGTGCTAGCGTCAGGGGGGGTCAGCCCCAGCATTTT. Protein: CSASVRGGQPQHF.